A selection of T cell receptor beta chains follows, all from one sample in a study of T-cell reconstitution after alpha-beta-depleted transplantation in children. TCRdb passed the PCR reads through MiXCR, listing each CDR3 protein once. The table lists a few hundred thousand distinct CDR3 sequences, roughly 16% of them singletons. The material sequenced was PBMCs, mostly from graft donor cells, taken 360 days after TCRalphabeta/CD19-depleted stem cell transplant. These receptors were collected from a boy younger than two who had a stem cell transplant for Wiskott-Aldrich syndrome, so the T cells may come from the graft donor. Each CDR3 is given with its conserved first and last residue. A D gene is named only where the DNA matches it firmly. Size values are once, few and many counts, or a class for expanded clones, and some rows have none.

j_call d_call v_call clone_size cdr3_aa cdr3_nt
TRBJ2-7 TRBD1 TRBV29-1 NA CSVEDRDRASYEQYF TGCAGCGTTGAAGACCGTGACAGGGCTTCCTACGAGCAGTACTTC
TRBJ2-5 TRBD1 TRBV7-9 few CASNVVGQDPETQYF TGTGCCAGCAACGTCGTCGGACAGGACCCAGAGACCCAGTACTTC
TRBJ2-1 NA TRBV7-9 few CASSLPMGLSSYNEQFF TGTGCCAGCAGCCTCCCCATGGGGCTGAGCTCCTACAATGAGCAGTTCTTC
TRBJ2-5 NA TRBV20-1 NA CSPAHSETQYF TGCAGTCCTGCCCACAGTGAGACCCAGTACTTC
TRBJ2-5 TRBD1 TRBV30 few CAWRDRGPGETQYF TGTGCCTGGAGGGACAGGGGGCCCGGGGAGACCCAGTACTTC
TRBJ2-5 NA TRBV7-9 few CASSLPLTGAQETQYF TGTGCCAGCAGCTTACCTCTAACGGGAGCGCAAGAGACCCAGTACTTC
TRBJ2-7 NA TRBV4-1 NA CASSPILQSYEQYF TGCGCCAGCAGCCCCATCCTCCAATCCTACGAGCAGTACTTC
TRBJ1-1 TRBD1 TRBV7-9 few CASSLAMTGDTEAFF TGTGCCAGCAGCTTAGCGATGACAGGGGACACTGAAGCTTTCTTT
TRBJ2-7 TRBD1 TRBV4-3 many CASSQWTGIYEQYF TGCGCCAGCAGCCAATGGACAGGGATCTACGAGCAGTACTTC
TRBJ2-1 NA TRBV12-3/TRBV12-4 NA CASSSSYSYNEQFF TGTGCCAGCAGTTCAAGTTATTCCTACAATGAGCAGTTCTTC
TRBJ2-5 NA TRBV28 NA CASSFRTGYRGTQYF TGTGCCAGCAGTTTCCGCACGGGATATAGGGGGACCCAGTACTTC
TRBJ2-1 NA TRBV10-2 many CASRPSSYNEQFF TGCGCCAGCAGACCGTCCTCCTACAATGAGCAGTTCTTC
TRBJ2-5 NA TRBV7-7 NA CASSPRTSEWETQYF TGTGCCAGCAGCCCCCGGACGTCCGAATGGGAGACCCAGTACTTC
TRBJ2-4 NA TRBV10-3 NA CAISDEAKNIQYF TGTGCCATCAGTGATGAAGCCAAAAACATTCAGTACTTC
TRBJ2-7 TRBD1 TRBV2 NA CASRVPGQGFEQYF TGTGCCAGCAGAGTACCGGGACAGGGGTTCGAGCAGTACTTC
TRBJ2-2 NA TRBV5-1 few CASSLRASNTGELFF TGCGCCAGCAGCTTGAGGGCGTCGAACACCGGGGAGCTGTTTTTT
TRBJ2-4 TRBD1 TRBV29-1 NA CSVVRDRYIQYF TGCAGCGTAGTCCGGGACAGATACATTCAGTACTTC
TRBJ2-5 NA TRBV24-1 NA CATSEPGRGQETQYF TGTGCCACCAGTGAACCCGGACGGGGACAAGAGACCCAGTACTTC
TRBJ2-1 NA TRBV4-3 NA CASSQAQGLEGLWGSREQFF TGCGCCAGCAGCCAAGCCCAAGGGCTAGAGGGACTTTGGGGCAGTCGAGAGCAGTTCTTC
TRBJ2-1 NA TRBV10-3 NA CAIRDSHNEQFF TGTGCCATCAGGGACAGCCACAATGAGCAGTTCTTC
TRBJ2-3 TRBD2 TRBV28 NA CASSSYREGGRDTQYF TGTGCCAGCAGTTCCTACCGGGAGGGGGGGCGAGATACGCAGTATTTT
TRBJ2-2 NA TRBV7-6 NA CASSLGARTGELFF TGTGCCAGCAGCTTAGGTGCTCGAACCGGGGAGCTGTTTTTT
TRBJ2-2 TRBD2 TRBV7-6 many CASSLGAGGPGTGELFF TGTGCCAGCAGCTTAGGGGCGGGAGGGCCCGGGACCGGGGAGCTGTTTTTT
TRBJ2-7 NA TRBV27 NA CASRGRPDRRGEQYF TGTGCCAGCAGGGGCCGACCGGACAGGCGGGGCGAGCAGTACTTC
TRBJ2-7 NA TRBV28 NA CASSLLGAFAEQYF TGTGCCAGCAGTTTATTAGGGGCTTTCGCCGAGCAGTACTTC
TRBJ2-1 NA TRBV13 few CASSGGRQGRFGRFF TGTGCCAGCAGCGGGGGGAGACAGGGTCGGTTTGGGAGATTCTTC
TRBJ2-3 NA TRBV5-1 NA CASSLQVPRSDTQYF TGCGCCAGCAGCTTGCAGGTTCCCCGCTCAGATACGCAGTATTTT
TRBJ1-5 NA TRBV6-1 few CASSEVAGANQPQHF TGTGCCAGCAGTGAAGTGGCAGGGGCGAATCAGCCCCAGCATTTT
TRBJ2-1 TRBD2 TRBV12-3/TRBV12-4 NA CASSLESSGRGREQFF TGTGCCAGCAGTTTAGAGAGTAGCGGGAGGGGCAGGGAGCAGTTCTTC
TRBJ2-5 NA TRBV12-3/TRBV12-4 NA CASSLSIRRQETQYF TGTGCCAGCAGTTTAAGTATCCGGAGACAAGAGACCCAGTACTTC
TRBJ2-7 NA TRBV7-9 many CASSSRGSYEQYF TGTGCCAGCAGCTCCAGGGGCTCCTACGAGCAGTACTTC
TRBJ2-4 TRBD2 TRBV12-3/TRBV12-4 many CASSLGGTSLRNIQYF TGTGCCAGCAGTTTAGGAGGGACTAGCCTGAGAAACATTCAGTACTTC
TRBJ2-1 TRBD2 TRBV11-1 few CASSLKLAGLGSYNEQFF TGTGCCAGCAGCTTAAAGCTAGCGGGGTTGGGCTCCTACAATGAGCAGTTCTTC
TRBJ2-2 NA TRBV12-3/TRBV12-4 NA CASSPRGSGELFF TGTGCCAGCAGTCCCAGGGGTTCCGGGGAGCTGTTTTTT
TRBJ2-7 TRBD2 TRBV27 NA CASSHIAGGRYEQYF TGTGCCAGCAGTCACATAGCGGGAGGGAGGTACGAGCAGTACTTC
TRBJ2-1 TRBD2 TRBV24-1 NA CATSDGAIAGLDNEQFF TGTGCCACCAGTGATGGTGCCATAGCGGGTTTAGACAATGAGCAGTTCTTC
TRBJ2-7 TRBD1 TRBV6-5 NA CASSYTGQGGYEQYF TGTGCCAGCAGTTACACGGGACAGGGGGGCTACGAGCAGTACTTC
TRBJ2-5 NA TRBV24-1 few CATSDRSGTETQYF TGTGCCACCAGTGACCGTAGCGGCACGGAGACCCAGTACTTC
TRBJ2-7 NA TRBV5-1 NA CASTWGDRLYEQYF TGCGCCAGCACCTGGGGGGACAGACTCTACGAGCAGTACTTC
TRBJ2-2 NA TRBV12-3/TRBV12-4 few CASIPRESNTGELFF TGTGCCAGCATACCTAGGGAATCGAACACCGGGGAGCTGTTTTTT
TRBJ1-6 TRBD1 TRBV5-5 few CASSRDRDSPLHF TGTGCCAGCAGCCGGGACAGGGATTCACCCCTCCACTTT
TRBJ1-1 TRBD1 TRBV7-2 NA CASSVTGGVNTEAFF TGTGCCAGCAGCGTAACAGGGGGAGTGAACACTGAAGCTTTCTTT
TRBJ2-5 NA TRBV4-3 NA CASSQDPQGRETQYF TGCGCCAGCAGCCAAGATCCGCAAGGGAGAGAGACCCAGTACTTC
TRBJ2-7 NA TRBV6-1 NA CASSFPPGYEQYF TGTGCCAGCAGCTTCCCGCCCGGATACGAGCAGTACTTC
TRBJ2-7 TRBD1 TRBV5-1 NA CASRLGTASSYEQYF TGCGCCAGCAGACTAGGGACAGCGAGCTCCTACGAGCAGTACTTC
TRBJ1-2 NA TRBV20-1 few CSAPGAYGYTF TGCAGTGCCCCAGGGGCCTATGGCTACACCTTC
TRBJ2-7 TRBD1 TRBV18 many CASSTGQGGEQYF TGTGCCAGCTCAACCGGACAGGGTGGTGAGCAGTACTTC
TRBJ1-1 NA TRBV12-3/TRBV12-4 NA CASSLVPTEAFF TGTGCCAGCAGTTTGGTCCCCACTGAAGCTTTCTTT
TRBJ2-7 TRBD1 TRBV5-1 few CASSFQTGSYEQYF TGCGCCAGCAGCTTCCAGACAGGGAGCTACGAGCAGTACTTC
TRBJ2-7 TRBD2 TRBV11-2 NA CASSLGRHSGTYEQYF TGTGCCAGCAGCTTAGGGAGACATAGCGGGACCTACGAGCAGTACTTC